This T cell receptor (beta chain) was identified during a study of T cells in Graves' hyperthyroidism and ophthalmopathy. The sample holds a few counts of this clonotype. The antigen is unknown. The CDR3 spans 13 residues. The V end lost 3 bases, the J end lost 0 bases, and 4 bases lay between the germline ends. Germline V gives CDR1 MGHRA, CDR2 YSYEKL. Patients aged 18 to 65 had newly diagnosed hyperthyroidism of under 2 months' duration. Reasons for excluding patients were uncontrolled infection, other autoimmune disease, pregnancy or lactation. Source material for PBMCs was more than 7.5 ml fresh peripheral blood. Study conclusions and caveats: Peripheral blood also featured most of the thyroid clonotypes expanded above 0.001.

Using RNA transcripts as the source, TCR beta CDR3 regions were amplified. The HTBI primer set served for first-round RT-PCR of the TCR CDR3. Using its own MiXCR run on the multiplex PCR reads, TCRdb lists one record per CDR3 protein. The sample has 300,000 to 450,000 distinct CDR3 sequences; 15% to 18% are singletons. The receptor was derived from a woman aged 18-29 years with Graves' hyperthyroidism that later progressed to Graves' ophthalmopathy. The chain joins TRBV4-1 to TRBJ2-3; the D is unclear. The sample consisted of blood. CDR3 coding DNA: TGCGCCAGCAGCCATTATAGCACAGATACGCAGTATTTT. Amino acids: CASSHYSTDTQYF.